The clone carrying this T cell receptor (beta chain) was found many times. Its target is unknown. Eligible hyperthyroidism cases comprised new diagnoses of under 2 months' duration in individuals aged 18 to 65. The sample originates from a study of Graves' ophthalmopathy and Graves' hyperthyroidism. Study outcomes and limitations: Ophthalmopathy progression predictions by the model showed 72.22% specificity and approximately 71% sensitivity.

The CDR3 contains 14 residues. The V gene's germline CDR1 is SGHRS and CDR2 YFSETQ. The V and J ends lost 1 base and 0 bases respectively, with 8 bases between them. The study amplified TCR beta CDR3 regions using RNA transcripts. Second-round multiplex PCR came after a first-round RT-PCR that employed HTBI primers. TCRdb used MiXCR to reprocess the multiplex PCR reads, holding one entry per CDR3 protein. This table holds hundreds of thousands of distinct CDR3 sequences, approximately 15% found once. This chain uses TRBV5-1 with TRBJ2-7; tentatively, D is TRBD1 (5 bases). The sequence was collected from a woman under 30 with stable Graves' hyperthyroidism. What was sequenced was peripheral blood. CDR3 protein: CASSLLDNSYEQYF. The CDR3 nucleotides are TGCGCCAGCAGCTTGTTGGACAACTCCTACGAGCAGTACTTC.